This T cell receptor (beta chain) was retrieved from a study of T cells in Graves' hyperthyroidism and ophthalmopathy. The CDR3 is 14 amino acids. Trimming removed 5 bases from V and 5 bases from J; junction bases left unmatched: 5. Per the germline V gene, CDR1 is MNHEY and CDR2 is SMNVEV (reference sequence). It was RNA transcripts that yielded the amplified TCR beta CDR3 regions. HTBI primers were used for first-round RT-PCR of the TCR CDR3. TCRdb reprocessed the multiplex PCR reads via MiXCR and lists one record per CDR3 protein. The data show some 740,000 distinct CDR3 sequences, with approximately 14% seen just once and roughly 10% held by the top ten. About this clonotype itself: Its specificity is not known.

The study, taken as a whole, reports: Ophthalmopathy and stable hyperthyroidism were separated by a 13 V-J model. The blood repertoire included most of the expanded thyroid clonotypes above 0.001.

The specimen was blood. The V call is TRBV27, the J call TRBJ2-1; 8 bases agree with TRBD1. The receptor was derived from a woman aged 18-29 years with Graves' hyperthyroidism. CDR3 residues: CASSRGTGDNEQFF. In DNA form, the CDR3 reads TGTGCCAGCAGTAGAGGGACAGGAGACAATGAGCAGTTCTTC.